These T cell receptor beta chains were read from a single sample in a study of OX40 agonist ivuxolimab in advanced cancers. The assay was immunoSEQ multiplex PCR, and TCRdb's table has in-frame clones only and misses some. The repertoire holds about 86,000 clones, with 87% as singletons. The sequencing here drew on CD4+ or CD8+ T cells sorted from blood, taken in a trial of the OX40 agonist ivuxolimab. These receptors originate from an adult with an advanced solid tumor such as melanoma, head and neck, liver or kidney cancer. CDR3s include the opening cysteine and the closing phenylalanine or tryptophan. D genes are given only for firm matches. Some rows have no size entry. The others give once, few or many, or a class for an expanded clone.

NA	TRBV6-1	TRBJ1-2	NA	TGTGCCAGCAGTGACCCTCTGGCTGGTGGCGGCTACACCTTC	CASSDPLAGGGYTF
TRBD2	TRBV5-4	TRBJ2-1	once	TGTGCCAGCAGCTCCACTAGCGGGAGTACAAATGAGCAGTTCTTC	CASSSTSGSTNEQFF
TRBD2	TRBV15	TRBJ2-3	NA	TGTGCCACCAGCAGAGATATCACTAGCGGGGTGTTGAATACGCAGTATTTT	CATSRDITSGVLNTQYF
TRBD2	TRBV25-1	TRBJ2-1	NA	TGTGCCAGCAGTGAACGGGCTAGCGGGAACAATGAGCAGTTCTTC	CASSERASGNNEQFF
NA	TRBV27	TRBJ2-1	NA	TGTGCCAGCAGTTTGTTTGGGGGGAATGTCGATGAGCAGTTCTTC	CASSLFGGNVDEQFF
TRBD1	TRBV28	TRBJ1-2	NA	TGTGCCAGCACTCGGACAGGGGGTCTCTATGGCTACACCTTC	CASTRTGGLYGYTF
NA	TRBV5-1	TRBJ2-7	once	TGCGCCAGCAGCTACGGGACTGTTATCTCCTACGAGCAGTACTTC	CASSYGTVISYEQYF
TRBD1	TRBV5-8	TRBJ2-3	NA	TGTGCCAGCAGCTTTCAAGGGGGCATCACAGATACGCAGTATTTT	CASSFQGGITDTQYF
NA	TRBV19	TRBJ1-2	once	TGTGCCAGTAGTTTTAAGCCGGGACTTGCCTTTAACTATGGCTACACCTTC	CASSFKPGLAFNYGYTF
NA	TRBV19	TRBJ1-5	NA	TGTGCCAGTACGAATGCGGGGAAGTCCCAGCATTTT	CASTNAGKSQHF
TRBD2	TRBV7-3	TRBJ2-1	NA	TGTGCCAGCAGTATAACTAGCGGGAGATATGAGCAGTTCTTC	CASSITSGRYEQFF
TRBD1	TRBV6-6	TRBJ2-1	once	TGTGCCAGCCTTCAGGGGGCGTCCTACAATGAGCAGTTCTTC	CASLQGASYNEQFF
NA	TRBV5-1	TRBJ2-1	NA	TGCGCCAGCAGCTCCACTGGGGACCCCTCCTACAATGAGCAGTTCTTC	CASSSTGDPSYNEQFF
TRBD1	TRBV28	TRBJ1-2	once	TGTGCCAGCAGTCCGGGACAGGGGATTGGCTACACCTTC	CASSPGQGIGYTF
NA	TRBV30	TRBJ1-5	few	TGTGCCTGGAGTGTATCCAGCAATCAGCCCCAGCATTTT	CAWSVSSNQPQHF
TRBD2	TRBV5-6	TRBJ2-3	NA	TGTGCCAGCAGCCAACCGCAGAGCGGGGGGGCGGATACGCAGTATTTT	CASSQPQSGGADTQYF
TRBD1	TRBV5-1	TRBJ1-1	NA	TGCGCCAGCAGCGCCGACAGGGGGCAGACTGAAGCTTTCTTT	CASSADRGQTEAFF
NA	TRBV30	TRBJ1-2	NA	TGTGCCTGGGCCCCGGGACGAACTTTTGGCTACACCTTC	CAWAPGRTFGYTF
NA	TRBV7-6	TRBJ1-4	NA	TGTGCCAGCAGCACCGGACAGACAACTAATGAAAAACTGTTTTTT	CASSTGQTTNEKLFF
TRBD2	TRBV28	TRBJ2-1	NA	TGTGCCAGCAGTCGACGGGGGGGCAATGAGCAGTTCTTC	CASSRRGGNEQFF
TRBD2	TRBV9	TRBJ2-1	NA	TGTGCCAGCAGGCCTGGGGCGGGAGGGCCCCACAATGAGCAGTTCTTC	CASRPGAGGPHNEQFF